This is a list of T cell receptor beta chains from one sample in a study of blood T cell repertoires in COVID-19. The table came from immunoSEQ multiplex PCR; TCRdb's copy has only in-frame clones and leaves some out. This sample yields about 360,000 clones, of which approximately 86% are seen a single time; about 2.9% belongs to the top ten. The sequenced material came from peripheral blood. Receptors were obtained from a human donor in a cohort sampled during active COVID-19. The CDR3 runs from the conserved cysteine through the conserved F or W. A D gene is named only where the DNA matches it firmly. Size is stated for part of the rows, as once, few or many counts, or as a class when the clone is expanded.

cdr3_aa: CASSPRSQNTEAFF
cdr3_nt: TGTGCCAGCAGCCCCCGGAGTCAGAACACTGAAGCTTTCTTT
v_call: TRBV7-2
j_call: TRBJ1-1
clone_size: NA
d_call: NA

cdr3_aa: CASSPPWGGPYEQYF
cdr3_nt: TGTGCCAGCAGCCCCCCGTGGGGGGGCCCCTACGAGCAGTACTTC
v_call: TRBV9
j_call: TRBJ2-7
clone_size: NA
d_call: NA

cdr3_aa: CASSNRTAEFF
cdr3_nt: TGTGCCAGCAGCAACAGGACAGCCGAGTTCTTC
v_call: TRBV21-1
j_call: TRBJ2-1
clone_size: few
d_call: NA

cdr3_aa: CASSSGRGGVSYNEQFF
cdr3_nt: TGTGCCAGCAGTTCCGGAAGAGGCGGGGTCTCCTACAATGAGCAGTTCTTC
v_call: TRBV27
j_call: TRBJ2-1
clone_size: NA
d_call: NA

cdr3_aa: CASSSYLGPRSGVNEQFF
cdr3_nt: TGTGCCAGCAGCTCTTACCTAGGCCCTCGTAGCGGGGTTAATGAGCAGTTCTTC
v_call: TRBV7-8
j_call: TRBJ2-1
clone_size: NA
d_call: TRBD2

cdr3_aa: CASSEASGRPRDTQYF
cdr3_nt: TGTGCCAGCAGTGAAGCTAGCGGGCGGCCCCGGGATACGCAGTATTTT
v_call: TRBV6-1
j_call: TRBJ2-3
clone_size: NA
d_call: TRBD2

cdr3_aa: CASSVTTGGTEAFF
cdr3_nt: TGTGCCAGCAGCGTTACCACCGGGGGTACTGAAGCTTTCTTT
v_call: TRBV9
j_call: TRBJ1-1
clone_size: NA
d_call: NA

cdr3_aa: CASTQPAGGNYGYTF
cdr3_nt: TGTGCCAGTACACAACCGGCAGGTGGGAACTATGGCTACACCTTC
v_call: TRBV19
j_call: TRBJ1-2
clone_size: NA
d_call: NA

cdr3_aa: CATSVQGERSQPQHF
cdr3_nt: TGTGCCACCAGCGTACAGGGGGAGAGAAGTCAGCCCCAGCATTTT
v_call: TRBV15
j_call: TRBJ1-5
clone_size: NA
d_call: TRBD1

cdr3_aa: CASSERVNTEAFF
cdr3_nt: TGTGCCAGCAGTGAGAGGGTAAATACTGAAGCTTTCTTT
v_call: TRBV25-1
j_call: TRBJ1-1
clone_size: once
d_call: NA

cdr3_aa: CATSRGGGVADTQYF
cdr3_nt: TGTGCCACCAGCAGAGGAGGGGGAGTTGCAGATACGCAGTATTTT
v_call: TRBV15
j_call: TRBJ2-3
clone_size: NA
d_call: NA

cdr3_aa: CASSLGGRSVTGELFF
cdr3_nt: TGTGCCAGCAGCTTAGGCGGGAGGTCGGTCACCGGGGAGCTGTTTTTT
v_call: TRBV5-4
j_call: TRBJ2-2
clone_size: NA
d_call: TRBD2